This T cell receptor beta chain was sequenced in a study of CD8+CD57+ T cells in acquired aplastic anemia. This clonotype was observed many times. Genomic DNA templated the TCR beta VDJ and CDR3 profiling. TCRdb redid the calling of the reads with MiXCR, one entry per CDR3 protein. There are around 500,000 distinct CDR3 sequences in the sample; more than 25% occur only once, and less than 0.85% lies in the top ten. Only patients with CD8+CD57+ cell expansion on flow cytometry were chosen for sequencing. The receptor comes from a human donor with aplastic anemia. The sequencing input was sorted CD4+, CD8+, or CD8+CD57+ T cells (not recorded which) from PBMCs.

The CDR3 nucleotides read TGTGCCAGTAGTCCCCAGTCTAGCGGGGCGAACACAGATACGCAGTATTTT. It is translated as CASSPQSSGANTDTQYF. The V call is TRBV19, the J call TRBJ2-3; the match to TRBD2 covers 9 bases. The CDR3 sequence is 17 residues long. V shed 5 bases and J 2 bases; nucleotides not matched to a gene: 11. Germline V CDR1 and CDR2: LNHDA, SQIVND (reference sequence). Looking up the rest from reference TRBV19 and TRBJ2-3 gives the full variable domain: DGGITQSPKYLFRKEGQNVTLSCEQNLNHDAMYWYRQDPGQGLRLIYYSQIVNDFQKGDIAEGYSVSREKKESFPLTVTSAQKNPTAFYLCASSPQSSGANTDTQYFGPGTRLTVL.